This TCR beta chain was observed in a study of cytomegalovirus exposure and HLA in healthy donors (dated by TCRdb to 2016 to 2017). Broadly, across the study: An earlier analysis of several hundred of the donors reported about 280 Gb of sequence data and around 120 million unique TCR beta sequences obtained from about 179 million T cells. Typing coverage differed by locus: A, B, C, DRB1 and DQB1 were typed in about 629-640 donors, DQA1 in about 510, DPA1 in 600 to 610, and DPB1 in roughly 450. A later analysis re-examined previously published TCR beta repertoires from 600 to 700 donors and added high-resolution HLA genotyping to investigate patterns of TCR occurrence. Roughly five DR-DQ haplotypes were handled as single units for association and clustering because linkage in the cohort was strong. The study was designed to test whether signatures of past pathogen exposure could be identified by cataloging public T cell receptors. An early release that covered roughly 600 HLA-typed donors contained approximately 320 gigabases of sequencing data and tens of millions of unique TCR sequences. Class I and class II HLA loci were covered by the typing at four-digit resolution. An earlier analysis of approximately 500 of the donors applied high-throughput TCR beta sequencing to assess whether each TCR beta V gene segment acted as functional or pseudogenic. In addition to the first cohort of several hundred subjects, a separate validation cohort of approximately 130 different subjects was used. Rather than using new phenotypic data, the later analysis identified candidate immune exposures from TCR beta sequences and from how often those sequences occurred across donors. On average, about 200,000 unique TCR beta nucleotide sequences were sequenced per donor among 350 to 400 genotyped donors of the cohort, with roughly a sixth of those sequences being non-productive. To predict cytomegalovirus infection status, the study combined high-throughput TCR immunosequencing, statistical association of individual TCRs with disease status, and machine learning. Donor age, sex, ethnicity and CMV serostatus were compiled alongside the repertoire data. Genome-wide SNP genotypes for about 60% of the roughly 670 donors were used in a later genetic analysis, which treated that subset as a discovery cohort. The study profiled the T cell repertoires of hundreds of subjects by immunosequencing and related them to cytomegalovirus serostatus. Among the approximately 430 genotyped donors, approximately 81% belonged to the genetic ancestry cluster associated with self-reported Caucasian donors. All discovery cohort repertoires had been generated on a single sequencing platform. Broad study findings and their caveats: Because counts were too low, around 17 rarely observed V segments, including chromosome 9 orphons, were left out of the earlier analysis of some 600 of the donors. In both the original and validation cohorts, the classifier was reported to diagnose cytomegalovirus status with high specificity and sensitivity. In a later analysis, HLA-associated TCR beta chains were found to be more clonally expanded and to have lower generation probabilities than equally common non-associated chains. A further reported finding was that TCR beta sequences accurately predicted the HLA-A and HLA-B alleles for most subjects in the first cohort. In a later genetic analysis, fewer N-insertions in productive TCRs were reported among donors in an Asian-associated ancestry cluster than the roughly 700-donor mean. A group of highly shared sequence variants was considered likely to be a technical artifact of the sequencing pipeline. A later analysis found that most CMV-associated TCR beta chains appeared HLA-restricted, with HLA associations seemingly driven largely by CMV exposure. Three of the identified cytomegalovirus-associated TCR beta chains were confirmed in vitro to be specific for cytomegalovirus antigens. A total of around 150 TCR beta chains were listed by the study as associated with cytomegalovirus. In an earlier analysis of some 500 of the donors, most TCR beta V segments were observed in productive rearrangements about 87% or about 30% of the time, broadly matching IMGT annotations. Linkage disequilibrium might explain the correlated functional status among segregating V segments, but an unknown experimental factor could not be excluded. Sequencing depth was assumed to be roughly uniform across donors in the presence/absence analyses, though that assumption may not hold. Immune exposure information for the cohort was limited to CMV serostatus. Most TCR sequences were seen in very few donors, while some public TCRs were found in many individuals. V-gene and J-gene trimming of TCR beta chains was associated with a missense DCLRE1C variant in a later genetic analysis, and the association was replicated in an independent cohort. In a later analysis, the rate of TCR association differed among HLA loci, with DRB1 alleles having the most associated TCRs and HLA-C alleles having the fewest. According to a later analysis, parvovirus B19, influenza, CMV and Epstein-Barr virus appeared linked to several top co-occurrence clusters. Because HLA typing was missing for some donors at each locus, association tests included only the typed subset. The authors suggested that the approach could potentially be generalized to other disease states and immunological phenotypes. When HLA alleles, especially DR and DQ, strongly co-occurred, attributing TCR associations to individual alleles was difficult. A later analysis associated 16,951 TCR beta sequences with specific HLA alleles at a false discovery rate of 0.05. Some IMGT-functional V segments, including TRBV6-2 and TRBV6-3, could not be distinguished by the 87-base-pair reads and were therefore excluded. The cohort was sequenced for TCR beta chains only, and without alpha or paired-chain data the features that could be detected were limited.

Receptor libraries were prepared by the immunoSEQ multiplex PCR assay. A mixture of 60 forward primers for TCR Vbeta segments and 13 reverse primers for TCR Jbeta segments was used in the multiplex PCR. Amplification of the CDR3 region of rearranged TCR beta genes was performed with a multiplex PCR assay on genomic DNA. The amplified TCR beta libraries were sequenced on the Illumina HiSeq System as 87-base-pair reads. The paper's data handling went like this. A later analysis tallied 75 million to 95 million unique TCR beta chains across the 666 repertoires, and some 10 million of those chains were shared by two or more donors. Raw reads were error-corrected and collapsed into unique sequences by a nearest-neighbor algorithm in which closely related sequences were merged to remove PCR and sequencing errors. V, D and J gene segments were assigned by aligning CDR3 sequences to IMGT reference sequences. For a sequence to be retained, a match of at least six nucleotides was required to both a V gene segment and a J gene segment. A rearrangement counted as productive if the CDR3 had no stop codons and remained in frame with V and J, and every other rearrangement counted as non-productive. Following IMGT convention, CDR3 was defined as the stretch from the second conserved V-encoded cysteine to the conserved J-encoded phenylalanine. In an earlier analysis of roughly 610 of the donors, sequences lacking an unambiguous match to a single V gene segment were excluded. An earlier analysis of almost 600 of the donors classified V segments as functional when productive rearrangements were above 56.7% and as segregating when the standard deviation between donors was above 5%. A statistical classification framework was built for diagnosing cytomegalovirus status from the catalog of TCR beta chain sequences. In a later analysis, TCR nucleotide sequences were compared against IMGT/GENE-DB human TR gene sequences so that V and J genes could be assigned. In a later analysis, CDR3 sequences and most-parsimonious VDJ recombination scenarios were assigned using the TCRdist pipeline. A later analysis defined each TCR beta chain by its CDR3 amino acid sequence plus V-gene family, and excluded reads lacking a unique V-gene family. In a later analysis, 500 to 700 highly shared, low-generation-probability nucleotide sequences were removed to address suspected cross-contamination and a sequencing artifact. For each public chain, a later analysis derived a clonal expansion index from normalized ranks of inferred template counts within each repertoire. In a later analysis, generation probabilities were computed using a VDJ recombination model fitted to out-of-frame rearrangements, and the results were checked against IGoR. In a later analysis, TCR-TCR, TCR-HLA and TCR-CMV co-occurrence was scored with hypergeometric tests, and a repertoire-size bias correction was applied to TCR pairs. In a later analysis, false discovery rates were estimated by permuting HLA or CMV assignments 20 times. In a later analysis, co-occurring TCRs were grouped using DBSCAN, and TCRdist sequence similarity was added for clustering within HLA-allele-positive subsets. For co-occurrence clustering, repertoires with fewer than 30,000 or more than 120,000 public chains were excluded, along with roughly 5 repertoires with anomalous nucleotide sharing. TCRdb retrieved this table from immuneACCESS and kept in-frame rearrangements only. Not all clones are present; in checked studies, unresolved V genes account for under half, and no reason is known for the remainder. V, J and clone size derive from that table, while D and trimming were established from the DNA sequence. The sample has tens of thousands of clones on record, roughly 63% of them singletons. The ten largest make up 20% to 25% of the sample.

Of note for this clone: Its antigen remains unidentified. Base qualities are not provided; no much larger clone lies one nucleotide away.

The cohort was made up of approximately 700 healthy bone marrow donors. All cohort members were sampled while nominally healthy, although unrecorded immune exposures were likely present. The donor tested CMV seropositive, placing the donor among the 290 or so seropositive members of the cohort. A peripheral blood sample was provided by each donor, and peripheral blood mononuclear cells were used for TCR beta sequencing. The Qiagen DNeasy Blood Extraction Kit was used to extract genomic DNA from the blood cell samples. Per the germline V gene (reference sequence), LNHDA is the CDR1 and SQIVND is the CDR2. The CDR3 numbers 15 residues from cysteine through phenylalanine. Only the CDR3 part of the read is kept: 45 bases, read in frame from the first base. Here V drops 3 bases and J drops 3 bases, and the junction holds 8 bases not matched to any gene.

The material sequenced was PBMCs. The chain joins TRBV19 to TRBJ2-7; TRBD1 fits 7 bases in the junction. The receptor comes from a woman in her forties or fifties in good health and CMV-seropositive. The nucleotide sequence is TGTGCCAGTAGTATGGATCCGGGACAGTACTACGAGCAGTACTTC. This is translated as CASSMDPGQYYEQYF.